Listed below are T cell receptor beta chains from one sample, sequenced in a study of T-cell memory formation after mild COVID-19. MiXCR, run by TCRdb on the 5' RACE reads, gives a single entry per CDR3 protein. The sample contains 300,000 to 400,000 distinct CDR3 sequences, about an eighth of which appear only once. The specimen sequenced was PBMCs or a T cell subset sorted from them (not recorded which). The source of these receptors is a man younger than 35 who had mild COVID-19 (a few samples of this study predate the infection). Cell type and time point are not known. Both conserved end residues are part of each CDR3. A D gene is named only where the DNA matches it firmly. Part of the rows lack a size; the others show once, few, many or a class for expanded clones.

j_call	clone_size	v_call	d_call	cdr3_aa	cdr3_nt
TRBJ2-2	few	TRBV7-2	-	CASSLHGSGELFF	TGTGCCAGCAGCTTACACGGCTCCGGGGAGCTGTTTTTT
TRBJ1-5	-	TRBV11-1	-	CASASNSNQPQHF	TGTGCCAGCGCTTCCAATAGCAATCAGCCCCAGCATTTT
TRBJ1-1	many	TRBV6-2/TRBV6-3	-	CASSYSPGQPLGAEAFF	TGTGCCAGCAGTTACTCCCCAGGACAACCTTTGGGGGCTGAAGCTTTCTTT
TRBJ2-1	-	TRBV6-2/TRBV6-3	TRBD2	CASSRGLAGYNEQFF	TGTGCCAGCAGCCGTGGACTAGCGGGTTACAATGAGCAGTTCTTC
TRBJ2-4	few	TRBV29-1	TRBD2	CSARLAGAVAKNIQYF	TGCAGCGCACGACTAGCGGGGGCCGTAGCCAAAAACATTCAGTACTTC
TRBJ2-2	-	TRBV9	-	CASSVEQLITGELFF	TGTGCCAGCAGCGTAGAGCAGCTGATTACCGGGGAGCTGTTTTTT
TRBJ1-1	few	TRBV29-1	-	CSVADIGPEAFF	TGCAGCGTTGCCGACATCGGCCCTGAAGCTTTCTTT
TRBJ2-7	many	TRBV4-3	-	CASSQDFGAPYEQYF	TGCGCCAGCAGCCAAGATTTCGGCGCACCCTACGAGCAGTACTTC
TRBJ2-7	-	TRBV4-1	-	CASRHGINYEQYF	TGCGCCAGTCGGCACGGGATAAACTACGAGCAGTACTTC
TRBJ1-2	-	TRBV7-9	-	CASSPSGEHGYTF	TGTGCCAGCAGCCCGTCGGGGGAGCATGGCTACACCTTC
TRBJ2-2	-	TRBV6-5	TRBD1	CASRMGQSNTGELFF	TGTGCCAGCAGAATGGGACAGAGTAACACCGGGGAGCTGTTTTTT
TRBJ2-4	few	TRBV7-6	-	CASSVSWRDIQYF	TGTGCCAGCAGTGTAAGCTGGAGGGACATTCAGTACTTC
TRBJ2-3	-	TRBV20-1	TRBD2	CSARLAGGFTDTQYF	TGCAGTGCTAGACTAGCGGGGGGGTTCACAGATACGCAGTATTTT
TRBJ1-1	few	TRBV28	-	CASSFNAGHMNTEAFF	TGTGCCAGCAGTTTTAATGCGGGGCATATGAACACTGAAGCTTTCTTT
TRBJ1-2	few	TRBV5-1	-	CASSLGGEPGYTF	TGCGCCAGCAGCTTAGGGGGGGAACCTGGCTACACCTTC
TRBJ1-2	few	TRBV30	TRBD1	CAWSDTGGSGYTF	TGTGCCTGGAGTGACACAGGGGGTAGTGGCTACACCTTC
TRBJ2-3	-	TRBV11-2	-	CASNLLDAVSDTQYF	TGTGCCAGCAATTTACTCGATGCGGTATCAGATACGCAGTATTTT
TRBJ1-2	few	TRBV4-3	TRBD1	CASSQEGARHGYTF	TGCGCCAGCAGCCAGGAGGGGGCACGTCATGGCTACACCTTC
TRBJ2-7	-	TRBV12-3/TRBV12-4	TRBD1	CASSSGTGNEQYF	TGTGCCAGCAGTTCCGGGACAGGGAACGAGCAGTACTTC
TRBJ2-7	-	TRBV7-2	-	CASSETGSYEQYF	TGTGCCAGCAGCGAAACGGGGTCCTACGAGCAGTACTTC
TRBJ1-1	-	TRBV4-1	-	CASSQAPTRGTEAFF	TGCGCCAGCAGCCAAGCCCCTACCCGGGGCACTGAAGCTTTCTTT
TRBJ2-3	few	TRBV2	-	CASRPWSDTQYF	TGTGCCAGCAGACCCTGGTCAGATACGCAGTATTTT
TRBJ2-7	few	TRBV19	-	CASRPSPRGVYEQYF	TGTGCCAGTAGACCATCACCGAGGGGTGTCTACGAGCAGTACTTC
TRBJ2-1	many	TRBV20-1	TRBD2	CSARDGSGGSYNEQFF	TGCAGTGCTAGAGATGGTAGCGGGGGATCCTACAATGAGCAGTTCTTC
TRBJ2-3	few	TRBV4-3	-	CASSQLLGGTDTQYF	TGCGCCAGCAGCCAACTTCTCGGGGGCACAGATACGCAGTATTTT
TRBJ2-3	few	TRBV7-2	-	CASSPSRAVSTDTQYF	TGTGCCAGCAGCCCCTCTCGGGCCGTAAGCACAGATACGCAGTATTTT
TRBJ2-2	few	TRBV12-5	TRBD1	CASGEGQGNTGELFF	TGTGCTAGTGGCGAGGGACAGGGGAACACCGGGGAGCTGTTTTTT
TRBJ2-5	-	TRBV6-5	TRBD2	CASSFGGGGEFQETQYF	TGTGCCAGCAGTTTCGGAGGCGGGGGGGAGTTCCAAGAGACCCAGTACTTC
TRBJ2-7	many	TRBV3-1	-	CASSQDTDSGSYEQYF	TGTGCCAGCAGCCAGGATACGGACAGTGGCTCCTACGAGCAGTACTTC
TRBJ2-5	few	TRBV29-1	TRBD1	CSVELSGGDRFRETQYF	TGCAGCGTTGAGCTGTCCGGAGGGGACAGGTTTCGAGAGACCCAGTACTTC
TRBJ2-2	few	TRBV14	TRBD1	CASSRGQGARGTGELFF	TGTGCCAGCAGCCGCGGACAGGGGGCGCGCGGCACCGGGGAGCTGTTTTTT
TRBJ2-7	few	TRBV20-1	TRBD1	CSAKRQGAGYEQYF	TGCAGTGCTAAGAGGCAGGGGGCTGGCTACGAGCAGTACTTC
TRBJ1-1	many	TRBV4-1	-	CASSHLRRGNTEAFF	TGCGCCAGCAGCCATCTCAGGAGGGGAAACACTGAAGCTTTCTTT
TRBJ1-1	-	TRBV2	TRBD1	CASSGDRGRSEAFF	TGTGCCAGCAGTGGAGACAGGGGGCGAAGTGAAGCTTTCTTT
TRBJ1-1	few	TRBV5-1	-	CASTEGVNTEAFF	TGCGCCAGCACCGAGGGGGTGAACACTGAAGCTTTCTTT